The entry below describes one TCR beta chain. From germline, CDR1 is SGHTA and CDR2 FQGNSA. Trimming at V came to 6 bases and at J to 10 bases, leaving 18 bases not matched to a gene. CDR3 length: 17 amino acids. These data belong to a study of blood T cell repertoires in COVID-19. Study information: Sources were T cells, B-cell-depleted T cells, or PBMCs; the material itself was cDNA or gDNA.

Assay used: immunoSEQ multiplex PCR; TCRdb lists only in-frame clones, some missing. This sample has under 300,000 clones, with 86% found just once. Sequenced material: peripheral blood. J is TRBJ2-3 and V is TRBV7-2; 11 nucleotides agree with TRBD2. The clonotype originates from a woman in her 30s with active or convalescent COVID-19. The CDR3 loop reads CASSRDTGLAGGIAQYF. The DNA for the CDR3 is TGTGCCAGCAGTCGGGACACGGGATTAGCGGGGGGGATAGCGCAGTATTTT.